This TCR beta chain was captured in a study of blood T cell repertoires in COVID-19. Germline trimming cut 0 bases from V and 6 bases from J; bases unmatched to any gene: 5. In germline, CDR1 is MNHEY, CDR2 SVGAGI. CDR3 length equals 15 residues. Sequencing used immunoSEQ multiplex PCR; TCRdb keeps in-frame clones, though not all of them. The sample yields 650,000 to 800,000 clones, about 87% seen once. This TCR was recovered from a woman aged 18-35 years with acute or convalescent COVID-19. This chain joins TRBV6-5 and TRBJ1-5; 7 bases agree with TRBD1. The sequenced sample was peripheral blood. The CDR3 DNA reads as TGTGCCAGCAGTTACTCGGAGGGGGCAGGTCAGCCCCAGCATTTT. It encodes CASSYSEGAGQPQHF.